This T cell receptor (beta chain) was sequenced in a study of CD8 T cells in ankylosing spondylitis. V was pared by 3 bases and J by 7 bases, with 6 bases between. The CDR3 extends over 11 amino acids. Quantitative 5'-RACE with molecular barcodes was used to make the TCR beta libraries. TCRdb re-called the 5' RACE reads with MiXCR, one entry per CDR3 protein. This table holds about 160,000 distinct CDR3 sequences, approximately 9% found once. General study results and limits: Ankylosing spondylitis blood appeared to carry a characteristic TCR beta motif of 7 or 8 highly homologous variants.

In this sample, this clonotype turned up many times. Its antigen is not known. This receptor was identified in a female donor with ankylosing spondylitis or in good health (not recorded which). V gene TRBV12-3 or TRBV12-4 combines with J gene TRBJ1-1; TRBD1 might be the D (5 bases). Sequencing used blood, either unsorted or a sorted T cell fraction (not recorded which). Here the CDR3 reads CASSFGGEAFF. CDR3 sequence (DNA): TGTGCCAGCAGTTTTGGGGGTGAAGCTTTCTTT.